The following is a T cell receptor beta chain sequence with its context. Between the trimmed V and J ends, which lost 6 bases and 1 base, there was a span of 9 bases. The CDR3 consists of 13 residues. The germline gives CDR1 MNHEY, CDR2 SVGAGI. These data originate in a study of blood T cell repertoires in COVID-19. At the level of the study: The United States, Italy and Spain were the sources of the acute and convalescent COVID-19 samples. In each case, the material was cDNA or gDNA derived from T cells, B-cell-depleted T cells, or PBMCs.

Study processing details: How many nucleated cells were present was estimated from reference gene primer amplification. Assay: immunoSEQ multiplex PCR; the TCRdb copy retains only in-frame clones and omits some. That table supplies the V and J calls and clone size; D and trimming were determined from the DNA. The sample has about 190,000 clones; approximately 79% are singletons. This chain uses TRBV6-5 with TRBJ1-1; possibly TRBD1 for D (5 bases). Input material: peripheral blood. This TCR came from a woman between 50 and 59 years old with acute or convalescent COVID-19. The CDR3 spells CASSRGGNTEAFF. CDR3 nucleotide sequence: TGTGCCAGCAGCCGGGGGGGGAACACTGAAGCTTTCTTT.